A single sample gave rise to the 26 T cell receptor beta chains below, sequenced in a study of blood T cell repertoires in COVID-19. Generated by immunoSEQ multiplex PCR, the TCRdb table keeps only in-frame clones and is missing some. The table records about 140,000 clones, 75% to 90% of them present only once. The material sequenced was peripheral blood. The origin of the receptors is a woman aged 50 to 60 with acute or convalescent COVID-19.

The chain combines TRBV6-6 with TRBJ1-2; tentative D call: TRBD1 (6 bases). The CDR3 runs to 13 residues. V dropped 6 bases and J dropped 2 bases, with 10 bases sitting between them. The germline CDR1 and CDR2 sequences are MNHNY and SVGAGI (reference sequence). CDR3 in DNA: TGTGCCAGCAGGCAACAGGGCAACTATGGCTACACCTTC. Translation: CASRQQGNYGYTF.

The CDR3 here is CASSPLVQELTGELFF. CDR3 bases: TGTGCCAGCTCACCACTCGTCCAAGAACTAACCGGGGAGCTGTTTTTT. The genes are TRBV18 and TRBJ2-2; no definite D call. The CDR3 is made up of 16 amino acids. Per germline, CDR1 KGHSH and CDR2 LQKENI. Trimming stripped 1 base from V and 5 bases from J, with 14 bases between. Variable domain in full (rest from reference TRBV18 and TRBJ2-2): NAGVMQNPRHLVRRRGQEARLRCSPMKGHSHVYWYRQLPEEGLKFMVYLQKENIIDESGMPKERFSAEFPKEGPSILRIQQVVRGDSAAYFCASSPLVQELTGELFFGEGSRLTVL.

The chain couples TRBV7-8 to TRBJ2-1; 8 bases are a match to TRBD2. The CDR3 is 16 amino acids. V was clipped by 5 bases and J by 3 bases; unmatched bases: 9. From germline, CDR1 is SGHVS and CDR2 FQNEAQ. This CDR3 reads CASSPYLAGLYNEQFF. In DNA, the CDR3 is TGTGCCAGCAGCCCTTATTTAGCGGGGCTCTACAATGAGCAGTTCTTC.

The V and J genes are TRBV6-1 and TRBJ1-5; 8 bases match TRBD1. Germline CDR1 and CDR2: MNHNS and SASEGT. Trimming at V came to 3 bases and at J to 4 bases, leaving 8 bases not matched to a gene. This CDR3 contains 16 residues. The CDR3 region has the DNA TGTGCCAGCAGTGATCCAGGACAGGGTCGTAATCAGCCCCAGCATTTT. It is translated as CASSDPGQGRNQPQHF.

The rearrangement links TRBV6-5 to TRBJ2-3, with a tentative D call TRBD1 (5 bases). Looked up from germline, CDR1 is MNHEY and CDR2 is SVGAGI. The CDR3 sequence is 12 residues long. The V end lost 7 bases, the J end lost 1 base, and 6 bases lay between the germline ends. In DNA form, the CDR3 reads TGTGCCAGCATACAGGGCACAGATACGCAGTATTTT. Translating gives CASIQGTDTQYF.

V and J are TRBV5-6 and TRBJ2-7; TRBD2 agrees at 13 bases. From germline, CDR1 is SGHDT and CDR2 YYEEEE. Trimming cost V 7 bases and J 3 bases; bases outside gene matches: 4. The CDR3 sequence is 14 residues long. The CDR3 bases are TGTGCCAGCCGGACTAGCGGGGGAATCTACGAGCAGTACTTC. Encoded protein: CASRTSGGIYEQYF.

V gene TRBV19 combines with J gene TRBJ2-1; 13 bases fit TRBD2. Germline CDR1 and CDR2: LNHDA and SQIVND (reference sequence). Germline trimming cut 8 bases from V and 11 bases from J; bases unmatched to any gene: 6. CDR3 length: 13 residues. CDR3 amino acids: CASETSGRLQQFF. Written as DNA, the CDR3 is TGTGCCAGTGAGACTAGCGGGAGGTTGCAGCAGTTCTTC.

The chain's CDR3 is CASSPGVISNQPQHF. The CDR3 DNA reads TGCGCCAGCAGCCCCGGGGTTATTAGCAATCAGCCCCAGCATTTT. The genes are TRBV5-1 and TRBJ1-5; D is unclear. Germline V gene data show CDR1 as SGHRS and CDR2 as YFSETQ. The CDR3 runs to 15 residues. Trimming removed 4 bases from V and 0 bases from J, with 11 bases in between.

The chain links TRBV27 to TRBJ1-5; D remains ambiguous. The V gene's germline CDR1 is MNHEY and CDR2 SMNVEV (reference sequence). The V and J ends lost 3 bases and 0 bases respectively, with 15 bases between them. This CDR3 region has 17 residues. The CDR3 loop reads CASSLTPGDYSNQPQHF. In DNA form, the CDR3 reads TGTGCCAGCAGTTTGACCCCAGGTGACTATAGCAATCAGCCCCAGCATTTT.

The CDR3 protein is CASSTWDYNEKLFF. CDR3 in DNA: TGTGCCAGCAGCACCTGGGACTATAATGAAAAACTGTTTTTT. V is TRBV3-1 (or the pseudogene TRBV3-2) and J is TRBJ1-4; D may be TRBD1 (5 bases). The CDR3 totals 14 residues. The V gene lost 5 bases and the J gene lost 4 bases, with 11 bases spanning the gap. CDR1 is LGHDT, CDR2 YNNKEL, per germline (reference sequence).

The genes are TRBV5-8 and TRBJ2-7, with D possibly matching TRBD2 (5 bases). From germline, CDR1 is SGHTS and CDR2 YDEGEE. There are 15 residues in the CDR3. Between the trimmed V and J ends, which lost 1 base and 3 bases, there was a span of 14 bases. CDR3 loop: CASSLIGRLDYEQYF. CDR3 in DNA: TGTGCCAGCAGCTTGATAGGGAGACTGGACTACGAGCAGTACTTC.

In this sample, this clone turned up once. The chain couples TRBV29-1 to TRBJ1-5; TRBD1 aligns across 10 bases. CDR1 SQVTM and CDR2 ANQGSEA come from the germline V gene. The CDR3 extends over 13 amino acids. V lost 6 bases, J lost 4 bases, and 3 bases stayed unmatched. The CDR3 DNA follows: TGCAGCGTGCAGGGACAGGGGAATCAGCCCCAGCATTTT. Residues: CSVQGQGNQPQHF.

V is TRBV7-2 and J is TRBJ1-1; TRBD1 might be the D (5 bases). Germline CDR1 is SGHTA and CDR2 is FQGNSA. The CDR3 covers 14 residues. With 5 bases removed from V and 2 bases from J, the gap between germline ends came to 12 bases. CDR3 in DNA: TGTGCCAGCAGCGTACAGGCCCTTAACACTGAAGCTTTCTTT. It encodes CASSVQALNTEAFF. Full variable domain (missing parts from reference TRBV7-2 and TRBJ1-1): GAGVSQSPSNKVTEKGKDVELRCDPISGHTALYWYRQSLGQGLEFLIYFQGNSAPDKSGLPSDRFSAERTGGSVSTLTIQRTQQEDSAVYLCASSVQALNTEAFFGQGTRLTVV.

The chain combines TRBV7-2 with TRBJ1-5; D not resolved. This CDR3 is 15 amino acids long. Germline-derived CDR1 and CDR2 are SGHTA and FQGNSA. V was pared by 5 bases and J by 7 bases, with 18 bases between. CDR3 protein: CASSVQQRVGQPQHF. Written as DNA, the CDR3 is TGTGCCAGCAGCGTCCAACAGCGGGTAGGCCAGCCCCAGCATTTT.

This sequence joins TRBV9 and TRBJ2-1; 7 bases align to TRBD2. The J segment lost 1 base and the V segment lost 4 bases, leaving 5 bases of the junction unmatched. The CDR3 has 15 amino acids. From germline, CDR1 is SGDLS and CDR2 YYNGEE. CDR3 sequence reads: CASSTSGTSYNEQFF. Here the CDR3 DNA reads TGTGCCAGCAGCACAAGCGGGACTTCCTACAATGAGCAGTTCTTC.

This chain links TRBV4-2 with TRBJ1-1, with D possibly matching TRBD1 (6 bases). Germline CDR1 and CDR2: LGHNA and YNFKEQ. CDR3 length: 15 residues. V shed 0 bases and J shed 1 base, with 9 bases lying between them. The CDR3 reads CASSQEGRGNTEAFF. The CDR3 coding sequence is TGTGCCAGCAGCCAAGAAGGCAGGGGGAACACTGAAGCTTTCTTT.

The chain uses TRBV7-2 and TRBJ1-5; D remains ambiguous. Trimming cost V 5 bases and J 6 bases, with 5 bases left between them. This CDR3 region has 11 residues. From germline, CDR1 is SGHTA and CDR2 FQGNSA. The CDR3 sequence is CASSRGQPQHF. The CDR3 DNA follows: TGTGCCAGCAGCAGAGGTCAGCCCCAGCATTTT.

The V call is TRBV11-2, the J call TRBJ2-2, with D possibly being TRBD2 (6 bases). The CDR3 has 15 residues. Trimming cost V 6 bases and J 5 bases, with 16 bases left between them. CDR1 is SGHAT, CDR2 FQNNGV, per germline. In DNA form, the CDR3 reads TGTGCCAGCAGGCTTGGAGGGCCAAGGACCGGGGAGCTGTTTTTT. Translation: CASRLGGPRTGELFF.

The chain uses TRBV18 and TRBJ1-1; no reliable D call. Trimming stripped 0 bases from V and 0 bases from J, with 11 bases between. Germline loops: CDR1 KGHSH, CDR2 LQKENI. The CDR3 length is 16 residues. CDR3 sequence: CASSPPGSLMNTEAFF. The CDR3 DNA reads as TGTGCCAGCTCACCACCGGGCAGCTTGATGAACACTGAAGCTTTCTTT.

V gene TRBV7-3 combines with J gene TRBJ2-1; 7 nucleotides align to TRBD1. The V gene's germline CDR1 is SGHTA and CDR2 FQGTGA. The V gene end was trimmed by 3 bases and the J gene end by 2 bases; junction bases not matched to a gene: 1. The CDR3 length is 14 residues. CDR3 sequence (DNA): TGTGCCAGCAGCTTCGACAGGGCCTACAATGAGCAGTTCTTC. Its translation: CASSFDRAYNEQFF. The full variable domain, with the rest looked up from reference TRBV7-3 and TRBJ2-1, is GAGVSQTPSNKVTEKGKYVELRCDPISGHTALYWYRQSLGQGPEFLIYFQGTGAADDSGLPNDRFFAVRPEGSVSTLKIQRTERGDSAVYLCASSFDRAYNEQFFGPGTRLTVL.

The J gene is TRBJ1-1, the V gene TRBV7-6; 7 bases are shared with TRBD1. The CDR3 spans 15 residues. Germline CDR1 SGHVS, CDR2 FNYEAQ. The V and J ends lost 3 bases and 1 base, in that order; junction bases with no gene match: 5. The CDR3 bases are TGTGCCAGCAGCTTGCAGGGACAGCCGAACACTGAAGCTTTCTTT. It specifies CASSLQGQPNTEAFF. The variable domain in full, with the rest retrieved from reference TRBV7-6 and TRBJ1-1, is GAGVSQSPRYKVTKRGQDVALRCDPISGHVSLYWYRQALGQGPEFLTYFNYEAQQDKSGLPNDRFSAERPEGSISTLTIQRTEQRDSAMYRCASSLQGQPNTEAFFGQGTRLTVV.

The rearrangement uses TRBV5-4 and TRBJ1-3; D is ambiguous. Germline CDR1 and CDR2: SGHNT and YYREEE (reference sequence). The CDR3 spans 13 residues. The V gene lost 4 bases and the J gene lost 0 bases, with 5 bases spanning the gap. CDR3 protein: CASSLSSGNTIYF. CDR3 sequence (DNA): TGTGCCAGCAGCCTGAGCTCTGGAAACACCATATATTTT.

The chain combines TRBV25-1 with TRBJ1-6; perhaps TRBD1 as D (5 bases). From germline, CDR1 is MGHDK and CDR2 SYGVNS. The CDR3 covers 13 residues. V was trimmed by 6 bases and J by 8 bases, leaving 11 bases between them. This CDR3 reads CASRRGTDSPLHF. The CDR3 DNA is TGTGCCAGCAGAAGGGGTACGGATTCACCCCTCCACTTT.

This sequence joins TRBV2 and TRBJ1-1; 8 bases fit TRBD1. The V gene end was trimmed by 6 bases and the J gene end by 0 bases; junction bases not matched to a gene: 9. CDR3 size: 16 residues. Germline V lookup: CDR1 SNHLY, CDR2 FYNNEI. The CDR3 DNA follows: TGTGCCAGCAGCGACCTGATACAGGGGGTGAACACTGAAGCTTTCTTT. It is translated as CASSDLIQGVNTEAFF.

This clone occurred once. This rearrangement joins TRBV9 to TRBJ2-1, with TRBD2 matching 9 bases. There are 17 residues in the CDR3. J gave up 1 base and V 2 bases, and 7 bases lay outside the gene matches. In germline, CDR1 is SGDLS, CDR2 YYNGEE. The CDR3 here is CASSVGVAGGSYNEQFF. The CDR3 nucleotides read TGTGCCAGCAGCGTGGGGGTGGCGGGAGGGTCCTACAATGAGCAGTTCTTC.

This clone showed up just once. This sequence joins TRBV5-5 and TRBJ1-2; D is uncertain. V lost 4 bases and J lost 3, with 10 bases in between. This CDR3 is built from 13 residues. CDR1 and CDR2 from the germline V gene are SGHKS and YYEKEE (reference sequence). The CDR3 region is CASSPRQDYGYTF. The DNA for the CDR3 is TGTGCCAGCAGCCCCAGGCAGGACTATGGCTACACCTTC.